This entry lists 21 T cell receptor beta chains sequenced from one sample in a study of low-dose radiotherapy and immunotherapy resistance in tumors. As to time point: after trial treatment. This sample's treatment: LDRT plus nivolumab, ipilimumab, low-dose cyclophosphamide and aspirin (RACIN trial). Both TCRalpha and TCRbeta chains were reverse transcribed with V-gene-specific primers. Using a constant-region primer together with a V-primer adapter, TCRs were subjected to roughly 18 PCR cycles of amplification. TCRdb redid the calling of the reads with MiXCR, one entry per CDR3 protein. The data contain 65,000 to 95,000 distinct CDR3 sequences, 15% to 20% of them singletons. The sequenced sample was PBMCs, obtained after low-dose radiotherapy plus immunotherapy. These receptors were taken from a male donor with prostate cancer.

There are many counts of this clonotype. The chain uses TRBV6-2 or TRBV6-3 and TRBJ2-3; D remains unclear. Germline CDR1 MNHEY, CDR2 SVGEGT. This CDR3 has 12 residues. Trimming cost V 7 bases and J 4 bases, with 9 bases left between them. The CDR3, as DNA: TGTGCCAGCAAGGGAATCCCAGATACGCAGTATTTT. The encoded protein is CASKGIPDTQYF.

This clonotype has a count of ten or more. CDR3 sequence reads: CASSLGRGSGEQYF. In DNA, the CDR3 is TGTGCCAGCAGCTTAGGCAGGGGCTCGGGGGAGCAGTACTTC. The J gene is TRBJ2-7, the V gene TRBV7-3, with D tentatively TRBD1 (6 bases). Germline values: CDR1 SGHTA, CDR2 FQGTGA. Trimming took off 2 bases at V and 7 bases at J, with 15 bases between the two ends. The CDR3 has 14 amino acids.

There are many counts of this clonotype. This rearrangement joins TRBV25-1 to TRBJ1-4; D not resolved. CDR3 length equals 14 residues. V was cut by 0 bases and J by 7 bases, with 9 bases left in between. Germline V lookup: CDR1 MGHDK, CDR2 SYGVNS. CDR3 residues: CASSEYRPAEKLFF. CDR3 nucleotides: TGTGCCAGCAGTGAATATAGGCCAGCTGAAAAACTGTTTTTT.

In this sample, this clonotype turned up many times. V usage is TRBV3-1 and J usage is TRBJ2-5; 7 bases agree with TRBD2. V gave up 2 bases and J gave up 2 bases; unmatched junction bases: 20. CDR1 is LGHDT, CDR2 YNNKEL, per germline (reference sequence). The CDR3 length is 20 residues. Here the CDR3 reads CASSQLDRPVAGAWQETQYF. The CDR3 DNA reads as TGTGCCAGCAGCCAATTAGATAGGCCTGTTGCGGGAGCTTGGCAAGAGACCCAGTACTTC.

Only a few counts were recorded for this clonotype. The chain couples TRBV7-3 to TRBJ1-2; TRBD1 matches at 10 bases. After removal of 5 bases from V and 7 bases from J, the junction contained 7 bases not matched to a gene. The length of the CDR3 is 14 residues. Germline CDR1 is SGHTA and CDR2 is FQGTGA. The CDR3 is CASSPPGQGGGYTF. The CDR3 coding sequence is TGTGCCAGCAGCCCCCCCGGACAGGGGGGTGGCTACACCTTC.

This clonotype was seen repeatedly, ten times or more. The chain has TRBV5-1 and TRBJ1-1; a possible D gene is TRBD1 (5 bases). The ends were cut back, 0 bases at V and 4 bases at J, with 13 bases in the middle. CDR3 length equals 15 residues. The germline V gene has CDR1 SGHRS and CDR2 YFSETQ. The CDR3 nucleotides read TGCGCCAGCAGCTTGGGGGCAGGGACGGTCACTGAAGCTTTCTTT. It codes for CASSLGAGTVTEAFF.

Only a few counts were recorded for this clonotype. The chain uses TRBV18 and TRBJ2-5, with 11 bases aligning to TRBD2. CDR1 KGHSH and CDR2 LQKENI come from the germline V gene. The CDR3 contains 15 residues. After removal of 8 bases from V and 4 bases from J, the junction contained 9 bases not matched to a gene. CDR3 residues: CASQLAGGPRETQYF. CDR3 nucleotide sequence: TGTGCCAGCCAGCTAGCGGGAGGTCCCCGAGAGACCCAGTACTTC.

This clonotype was seen ten or more times. The chain is built from TRBV19 and TRBJ2-2; either TRBD1 or TRBD2 may supply D (7 bases each). Germline CDR1 is LNHDA and CDR2 is SQIVND (reference sequence). CDR3 length: 14 amino acids. Trimming removed 6 bases from V and 6 bases from J, with 14 bases in between. The CDR3 DNA reads TGTGCCAGTAGCTTTGGGAGGGGGCCCGGGGAGCTGTTTTTT. Translation gives CASSFGRGPGELFF.

Notes on this clonotype: A far bigger clonotype differs at one base, so this is likely a read error. CDR3 sequence: CASSGGAPLNEQFF. The CDR3 DNA reads as TGTGCCAGCAGCGGGGGGGCACCCCTCAATGAGCAGTTCTTC. The gene calls are TRBV7-2 and TRBJ2-1, with D perhaps TRBD2 (7 bases). V was trimmed by 5 bases and J by 6 bases, leaving 14 bases between them. CDR3 length: 14 residues. CDR1 is SGHTA, CDR2 FQGNSA, per germline. Looking up the rest from reference TRBV7-2 and TRBJ2-1 gives the full variable domain: GAGVSQSPSNKVTEKGKDVELRCDPISGHTALYWYRQSLGQGLEFLIYFQGNSAPDKSGLPSDRFSAERTGGSVSTLTIQRTQQEDSAVYLCASSGGAPLNEQFFGPGTRLTVL.

This clonotype was counted at least ten times. The chain has TRBV28 and TRBJ2-7; D possibly corresponds to TRBD1 (5 bases). CDR3 length equals 13 residues. Germline CDR1 and CDR2: MDHEN and SYDVKM. The V end was cut by 5 bases, the J end by 3 bases, with 11 bases between. The CDR3 loop is CASSRVRDYEQYF. Written as DNA, the CDR3 is TGTGCCAGCAGTCGTGTCAGGGACTACGAGCAGTACTTC.

This clonotype has a count of ten or more. The genes are TRBV7-2 and TRBJ1-1; D possibly corresponds to TRBD1 (6 bases). This CDR3 contains 15 residues. In germline, CDR1 is SGHTA, CDR2 FQGNSA. V lost 5 bases to trimming and J lost 4 bases, with 17 bases between them. CDR3 amino acids: CASSARQAGTTEAFF. CDR3 DNA sequence: TGTGCCAGCAGCGCCCGACAGGCCGGCACCACTGAAGCTTTCTTT.

The V call is TRBV5-4, the J call TRBJ2-7; 8 bases are a match to TRBD2. Germline CDR1 is SGHNT and CDR2 is YYREEE (reference sequence). The CDR3 totals 14 residues. Trimming at V came to 4 bases and at J to 3 bases, leaving 6 bases not matched to a gene. The CDR3 bases are TGTGCCAGCAGCCGCGGACTAGCCGTCTACGAGCAGTACTTC. This gives the protein CASSRGLAVYEQYF.

This clonotype was seen repeatedly, ten times or more. The chain employs TRBV7-6 and TRBJ1-1; TRBD1 might be the D (5 bases). Germline V CDR1 and CDR2: SGHVS, FNYEAQ. This CDR3 contains 12 residues. Trimming took off 7 bases at V and 11 bases at J, with 17 bases between the two ends. The CDR3: CASTPSQEGAFF. The CDR3 DNA is TGTGCCAGCACCCCCTCACAGGAAGGCGCTTTCTTT.

This clonotype was recorded many times. This chain links TRBV4-1 with TRBJ1-1; 7 bases are shared with TRBD1. The CDR3 sequence is 18 residues long. Trimming cost V 4 bases and J 1 base; bases outside gene matches: 15. Germline CDR1 and CDR2: MGHRA and YSYEKL. The CDR3 loop is CASSPKGLQGRTNTEAFF. The CDR3 region has the DNA TGCGCCAGCAGCCCCAAAGGGCTACAGGGGCGCACGAACACTGAAGCTTTCTTT.

V gene TRBV6-1 combines with J gene TRBJ1-5, with D hard to call. Germline CDR1 reads MNHNS; CDR2 reads SASEGT. The CDR3 is 12 residues long. V was trimmed by 7 bases and J by 3 bases, leaving 7 bases between them. CDR3 region: CASTDPNQPQHF. CDR3 bases: TGTGCCAGCACCGATCCCAATCAGCCCCAGCATTTT.

This clonotype appeared many times. The chain uses TRBV19 and TRBJ2-2; D remains unclear. CDR3 length: 15 residues. The V gene's germline CDR1 is LNHDA and CDR2 SQIVND (reference sequence). The V end lost 3 bases, the J end lost 6 bases, and 14 bases lay between the germline ends. Written as DNA, the CDR3 is TGTGCCAGTAGTATTCTTCCGTTACGCCCCGGGGAGCTGTTTTTT. It yields the protein CASSILPLRPGELFF.

The sample holds many counts of this clonotype. In nucleotides, the CDR3 is TGTGCCAGCAAGTCCGAGTCGGGGTCAGGGTACTTC. Translating it yields CASKSESGSGYF. The chain joins TRBV28 to TRBJ2-7; D may be TRBD2 (5 bases). This CDR3 spans 12 amino acids. V was trimmed by 7 bases and J by 12 bases, leaving 19 bases between them. Germline-derived CDR1 and CDR2 are MDHEN and SYDVKM.

The chain couples TRBV7-2 to TRBJ2-7, with 7 bases lining up with TRBD2. The ends lost 4 bases at V and 1 base at J; junction bases unmatched: 13. The CDR3 has 17 amino acids. Germline CDR1 SGHTA, CDR2 FQGNSA. CDR3 in amino acids: CASSSNLGTTFSYEQYF. The DNA for the CDR3 is TGTGCCAGCAGCTCCAACCTCGGGACTACATTTTCCTACGAGCAGTACTTC.

This chain connects TRBV20-1 to TRBJ2-7; 10 bases fit TRBD2. CDR3 length: 13 residues. V trimming: 6 bases; J trimming: 4 bases; junction bases outside the gene matches: 6. CDR1 and CDR2 (germline): DFQATT, SNEGSKA (reference sequence). CDR3: CSATLAGVYEQYF. CDR3 in DNA: TGCAGTGCAACCCTAGCGGGAGTGTACGAGCAGTACTTC.

This clonotype was counted at least ten times. The rearrangement links TRBV28 to TRBJ2-7; the D gene is possibly TRBD2 (7 bases). CDR1 is MDHEN and CDR2 is SYDVKM in the germline V gene. Trimming removed 3 bases from V and 7 bases from J, with 16 bases in between. The CDR3 loop spans 14 amino acids. This CDR3 is CASSFGGRGDEQYF. For the CDR3, the DNA is TGTGCCAGCAGTTTCGGGGGGAGGGGGGATGAGCAGTACTTC.

This clonotype has ten or more counts. This chain connects TRBV28 to TRBJ1-1, with a weak D call TRBD1 (5 bases). The V end was cut by 6 bases, the J end by 4 bases, with 18 bases between. This CDR3 spans 15 amino acids. Germline CDR1 MDHEN, CDR2 SYDVKM. The CDR3 sequence: CASRPERGRGTEAFF. The CDR3 bases are TGTGCCAGCAGGCCTGAGCGGGGACGGGGCACTGAAGCTTTCTTT.